This is a list of T cell receptor beta chains from one sample in a study of cytomegalovirus exposure and HLA in healthy donors. Sequencing was performed with immunoSEQ multiplex PCR; in TCRdb, only in-frame clones are kept and a portion is missing. The sample yields about 170,000 clones, 85% to 90% seen once. Sample: PBMCs. All receptors derive from a woman aged 18-29 years in good health and CMV-seropositive. CDR3s include the opening cysteine and the closing phenylalanine or tryptophan. D genes are given only for firm matches. The listing skips clone size in some rows; elsewhere it reads once, few, many or a size class.

TRBJ1-1 TRBV15 . few TGTGCCACCAGCACGGGAGTTGGTTTGTTGAAGACTGAAGCTTTCTTT CATSTGVGLLKTEAFF
TRBJ1-5 TRBV6-1 . . TGTGCCAGCAGTGTTGGAGAGTATCAGCCCCAGCATTTT CASSVGEYQPQHF
TRBJ2-5 TRBV7-2 . . TGTGCCAGCAGCCTCCGGACAGCTCAGGGCCAGTACTTC CASSLRTAQGQYF
TRBJ1-5 TRBV4-2 . once TGTGCCAGCAGCCAAGAGGGTCGGGGGGGAGCTCAGCCCCAGCATTTT CASSQEGRGGAQPQHF
TRBJ1-2 TRBV27 TRBD1 once TGTGCCAGCAGGGAAAGCAGGGGGCACTACACCTTC CASRESRGHYTF
TRBJ1-1 TRBV30 . once TGTGCCTGGAGACGCTCGACAGCGAACACTGAAGCTTTCTTT CAWRRSTANTEAFF
TRBJ2-1 TRBV4-3 TRBD2 once TGCGCCAGCAGCCCCTGGACTAGCGGCCACAATGAGCAGTTCTTC CASSPWTSGHNEQFF
TRBJ2-7 TRBV6-6 . . TGTGCCAGCAGTTACTCGAGCAGGGCTGATAACTACGAGCAGTACTTC CASSYSSRADNYEQYF
TRBJ2-1 TRBV2 TRBD2 . TGTGCCAGCAGTGACCCTTTGTGGGACTATTCGTACAATGAGCAGTTCTTC CASSDPLWDYSYNEQFF
TRBJ2-7 TRBV19 TRBD1 . TGTGCCACCCCGGACAGGGGACCCTACGAGCAGTACTTC CATPDRGPYEQYF
TRBJ1-5 TRBV7-9 . . TGTGCCAGCAGCACAGGGACGCGCCAGCCCCAGCATTTT CASSTGTRQPQHF
TRBJ1-2 TRBV9 . . TGTGCCAGCAGCGTAATCCCTCACGGCGGGGACTATGGCTACACCTTC CASSVIPHGGDYGYTF
TRBJ1-4 TRBV18 TRBD1 . TGTGCCAGCTCACCCCAGGGGGACTTACTGTTTTTT CASSPQGDLLFF
TRBJ1-5 TRBV11-2 . . TGTGCCAGCAGCTTAGTCAGATCCCATCAGCCCCAGCATTTT CASSLVRSHQPQHF
TRBJ2-5 TRBV2 . . TGTGCCAGCAGTGCGGCAGGCGGGGTAGTGAGCCAGTACTTC CASSAAGGVVSQYF
TRBJ1-2 TRBV19 . . TGTGCCAGTATCCCCCGGGATATAGAAAATGGCTACACCTTC CASIPRDIENGYTF
TRBJ1-5 TRBV7-2 TRBD1 . TGTGCCAGCAGCTGGCGGACAGGAGGAAATCAGCCCCAGCATTTT CASSWRTGGNQPQHF
TRBJ2-1 TRBV7-8 TRBD2 . TGTGCCAGCAGCTTAGCGCTAGCGGTGAGCTCCTACAATGAGCAGTTCTTC CASSLALAVSSYNEQFF
TRBJ1-2 TRBV5-5 . once TGTGCCAGCAGGGACTTTTCTAACTATGGCTACACCTTC CASRDFSNYGYTF
TRBJ2-2 TRBV6-4 TRBD2 medium-sized TGTGCCAGCAGTGACGGGAGGGCGAACACCGGGGAGCTGTTTTTT CASSDGRANTGELFF
TRBJ2-3 TRBV4-1 TRBD2 . TGCGCCAGCAGCCAATATTCCTTGCTAGCGGGAGGGCCCACAGATACGCAGTATTTT CASSQYSLLAGGPTDTQYF
TRBJ2-7 TRBV9 TRBD2 . TGTGCCAGCAGCGCGCATAGCGGGAGTGTCTACGAGCAGTACTTC CASSAHSGSVYEQYF
TRBJ2-1 TRBV28 . . TGTGCCAGCAGTTTAAGAGGTGAGCAGTTCTTC CASSLRGEQFF
TRBJ1-1 TRBV5-1 . . TGCGCCAGCAGCTTGACAGGGATTCCAGTGCTCTTT CASSLTGIPVLF
TRBJ2-5 TRBV5-5 . . TGTGCCAGCAGCATATCCGGGGGGACCCAGTACTTC CASSISGGTQYF
TRBJ1-1 TRBV7-9 . . TGTGCCAGCAGCTGGGGGCCCGACACTGAAGCTTTCTTT CASSWGPDTEAFF
TRBJ2-1 TRBV6-5 TRBD2 . TGTGCCAGCAGTTACGCGCGGACTAGCGGGTACAATGAGCAGTTCTTC CASSYARTSGYNEQFF
TRBJ1-2 TRBV9 TRBD1 . TGTGCCAGCAGCCTAGGGGGCGAGGCGTTTGGCTACACCTTC CASSLGGEAFGYTF
TRBJ1-3 TRBV4-2 . many TGTGCCAGCAGCGCTACAACAGGTGCTGGAAACACCATATATTTT CASSATTGAGNTIYF
TRBJ2-1 TRBV13 . . TGTGCCAGCACCCTAAGGGCAGGGATGCGGGGTGAGCAGTTCTTC CASTLRAGMRGEQFF
TRBJ2-7 TRBV2 TRBD1 . TGTGCCAGCATCCCCAGGGACAGGTTTCTCTACGAGCAGTACTTC CASIPRDRFLYEQYF
TRBJ2-7 TRBV6-4 TRBD2 . TGTGCCAGCAGTGTCGAAGCGGGAGGTAACTACGAGCAGTACTTC CASSVEAGGNYEQYF
TRBJ1-4 TRBV27 . . TGTGCCAGCAGTAGGGCAGGGGCGAAACTGTTTTTT CASSRAGAKLFF
TRBJ1-1 TRBV9 TRBD1 . TGTGCCAGCAGCGTGACCCGGGACAGTTTGAACACTGAAGCTTTCTTT CASSVTRDSLNTEAFF
TRBJ1-2 TRBV2 . . TGTGCCAGCAGAGGAGACGATTTTAGTTACCCCCATGGCTACACCTTC CASRGDDFSYPHGYTF